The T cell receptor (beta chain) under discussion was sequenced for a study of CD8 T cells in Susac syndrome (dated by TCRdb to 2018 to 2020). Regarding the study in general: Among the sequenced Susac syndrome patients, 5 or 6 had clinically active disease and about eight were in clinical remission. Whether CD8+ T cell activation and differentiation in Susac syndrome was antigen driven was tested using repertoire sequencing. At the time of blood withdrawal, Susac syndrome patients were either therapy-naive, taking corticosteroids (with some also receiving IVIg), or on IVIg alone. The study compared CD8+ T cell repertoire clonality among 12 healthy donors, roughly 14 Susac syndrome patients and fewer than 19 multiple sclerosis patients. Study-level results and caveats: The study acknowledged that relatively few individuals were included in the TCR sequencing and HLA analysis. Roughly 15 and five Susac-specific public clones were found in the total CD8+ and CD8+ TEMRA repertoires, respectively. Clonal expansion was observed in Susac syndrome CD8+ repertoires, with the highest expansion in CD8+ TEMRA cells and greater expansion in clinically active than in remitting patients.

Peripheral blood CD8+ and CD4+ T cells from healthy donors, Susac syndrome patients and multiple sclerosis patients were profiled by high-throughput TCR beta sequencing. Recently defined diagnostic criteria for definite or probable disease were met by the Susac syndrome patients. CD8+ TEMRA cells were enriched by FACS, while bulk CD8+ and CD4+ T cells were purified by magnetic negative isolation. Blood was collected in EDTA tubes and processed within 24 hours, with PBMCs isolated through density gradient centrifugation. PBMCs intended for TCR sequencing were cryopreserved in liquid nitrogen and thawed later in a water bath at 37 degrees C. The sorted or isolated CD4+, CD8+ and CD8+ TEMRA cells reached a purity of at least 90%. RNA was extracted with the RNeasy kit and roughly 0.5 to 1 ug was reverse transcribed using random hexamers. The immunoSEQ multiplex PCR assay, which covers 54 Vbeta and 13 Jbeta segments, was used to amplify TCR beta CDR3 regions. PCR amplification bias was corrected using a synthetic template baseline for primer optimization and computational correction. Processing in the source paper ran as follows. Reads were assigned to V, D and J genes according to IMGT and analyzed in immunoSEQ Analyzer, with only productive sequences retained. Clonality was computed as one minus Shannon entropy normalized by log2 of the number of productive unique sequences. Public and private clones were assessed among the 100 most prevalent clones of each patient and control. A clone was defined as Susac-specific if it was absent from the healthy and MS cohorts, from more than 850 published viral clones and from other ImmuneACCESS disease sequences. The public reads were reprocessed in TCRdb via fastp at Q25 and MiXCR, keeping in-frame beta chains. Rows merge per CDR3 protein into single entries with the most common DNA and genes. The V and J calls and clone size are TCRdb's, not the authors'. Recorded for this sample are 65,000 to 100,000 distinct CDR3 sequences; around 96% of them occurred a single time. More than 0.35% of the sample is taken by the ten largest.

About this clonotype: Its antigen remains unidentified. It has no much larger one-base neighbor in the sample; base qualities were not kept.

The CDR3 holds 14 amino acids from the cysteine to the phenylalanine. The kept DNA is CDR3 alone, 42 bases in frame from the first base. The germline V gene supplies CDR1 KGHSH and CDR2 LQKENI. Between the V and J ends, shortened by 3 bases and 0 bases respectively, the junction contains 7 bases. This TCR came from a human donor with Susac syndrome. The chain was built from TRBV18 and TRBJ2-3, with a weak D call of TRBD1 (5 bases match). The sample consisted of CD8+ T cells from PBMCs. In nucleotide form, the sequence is TGTGCCAGCTCACCTTCAGGGAGCACAGATACGCAGTATTTT. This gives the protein CASSPSGSTDTQYF.